The 9 T cell receptor beta chains below all came from one sample that was sequenced in a study of early T cells in non-severe SARS-CoV-2 infection. MiXCR, applied by TCRdb to the 5' RACE reads, yields one record per CDR3 protein. The sample holds roughly 42,000 distinct CDR3 sequences; 10% to 15% are singletons and the top ten take 16%. Sequenced sample: whole blood. The receptor set was obtained from an adult who was a healthcare worker with PCR-confirmed SARS-CoV-2 infection or an uninfected control (not recorded which).

This clonotype was seen at least ten times. As DNA, the CDR3 is TGTGCCAGCAGCTCGGGACTAACCACAGATACGCAGTATTTT. As protein: CASSSGLTTDTQYF. The V and J genes are TRBV5-6 and TRBJ2-3, with 7 bases that match TRBD2. J gave up 2 bases and V 3 bases, and 3 bases lay outside the gene matches. The CDR3 is made up of 14 amino acids. Germline V gene sequence: CDR1 SGHDT, CDR2 YYEEEE.

The sample holds many counts of this clonotype. V gene TRBV28 combines with J gene TRBJ2-1; 7 bases align to TRBD2. The CDR3 runs to 16 residues. V lost 7 bases to trimming and J lost 4 bases; unmatched junction nucleotides: 13. Germline values: CDR1 MDHEN, CDR2 SYDVKM. The CDR3 DNA sequence: TGTGCCAGCAATCCGTTGGGGCGGGAGACATACAATGAGCAGTTCTTC. Protein sequence: CASNPLGRETYNEQFF. The full variable domain, completed using reference TRBV28 and TRBJ2-1, is DVKVTQSSRYLVKRTGEKVFLECVQDMDHENMFWYRQDPGLGLRLIYFSYDVKMKEKGDIPEGYSVSREKKERFSLILESASTNQTSMYLCASNPLGRETYNEQFFGPGTRLTVL.

This clonotype was recorded at least ten times. The V gene is TRBV5-6, the J gene TRBJ2-3; the D gene is possibly TRBD2 (5 bases). Germline V gene sequence: CDR1 SGHDT, CDR2 YYEEEE. CDR3 length equals 13 residues. Trimming left V 3 bases short and J 1 base short, with 6 bases between. CDR3 protein: CASSWTGTDTQYF. CDR3 bases: TGTGCCAGCAGCTGGACTGGCACAGATACGCAGTATTTT.

In this sample, this clonotype is medium-sized (0.01 to 0.1%). This rearrangement joins TRBV7-8 to TRBJ2-5, with TRBD2 matching 8 bases. Germline V gene lookup returns CDR1 SGHVS and CDR2 FQNEAQ. This CDR3 has 15 residues. V lost 5 bases, J lost 6 bases, and 11 bases stayed unmatched. The CDR3 sequence is CASSPPSSGMKTQYF. DNA for the CDR3: TGTGCCAGCAGCCCTCCGAGTAGCGGGATGAAGACCCAGTACTTC.

The sample holds many counts of this clonotype. The rearrangement links TRBV9 to TRBJ2-1; D uncertain. Germline V gene data show CDR1 as SGDLS and CDR2 as YYNGEE. V was trimmed by 0 bases and J by 5 bases, leaving 6 bases between them. This CDR3 contains 13 residues. CDR3 bases: TGTGCCAGCAGCGTAGCAAGGAACAATGAGCAGTTCTTC. This encodes CASSVARNNEQFF.

This clonotype has just a few counts. The rearrangement joins TRBV7-2 to TRBJ1-6, with D unclear. This CDR3 is 14 amino acids long. V lost 5 bases and J lost 8, with 13 bases in between. Germline V lookup: CDR1 SGHTA, CDR2 FQGNSA. The CDR3 spells CASSPPLNHSPLHF. As DNA, the CDR3 is TGTGCCAGCAGCCCCCCCCTTAACCATTCACCCCTCCACTTT.

This clonotype was counted ten times or more. The chain combines TRBV29-1 with TRBJ1-1; tentatively, D is TRBD1 (6 bases). The germline V gene has CDR1 SQVTM and CDR2 ANQGSEA. Trimming removed 6 bases at V and 0 bases at J, with 14 bases between. This CDR3 is built from 14 residues. CDR3 region: CSVGGGGLNTEAFF. The CDR3 DNA reads TGCAGCGTCGGAGGGGGAGGATTGAACACTGAAGCTTTCTTT.

This clonotype turned up a few times. For the CDR3, the DNA is TGTGCCACCAGTGATGGGGGAAATCCCTACGAGCAGTACTTC. Translated, it gives CATSDGGNPYEQYF. The V and J genes are TRBV24-1 and TRBJ2-7, with D perhaps being TRBD1 or TRBD2 (5 bases each). The V end was cut by 3 bases, the J end by 2 bases, with 10 bases between. CDR3 length equals 14 residues. The germline V gene has CDR1 KGHDR and CDR2 SFDVKD.

This clonotype was seen many times. The rearrangement joins TRBV10-3 to TRBJ2-5, with D perhaps TRBD1 or TRBD2 (5 bases each). This CDR3 has 15 amino acids. V lost 4 bases to trimming and J lost 5 bases, with 17 bases between them. Germline V gives CDR1 ENHRY, CDR2 SYGVKD. Here the CDR3 DNA reads TGTGCCATCAGTGGAGAGGGCAGGGATGGCGAGACCCAGTACTTC. Its translation: CAISGEGRDGETQYF.